This is a list of T cell receptor beta chains from one sample in a study of T cell repertoires in cytomegalovirus infection. The antigens of these receptors remain unknown. TCRdb re-called the reads through MiXCR, storing one row per CDR3 protein. This table has approximately 76,000 distinct CDR3 sequences, more than 20% appearing once. Sequenced material: CD8+ T cells from cultured PBMCs, taken from culture after CMV antigen stimulation. The receptors stem from a human donor in good health (CMV status not recorded). Some clones in this sample may be carry-over from other donors' samples. Each CDR3 is given with its conserved first and last residue. The order of the fields is V gene, J gene, CDR3 protein.

>TRBV12-3/TRBV12-4|TRBJ2-3
CASSLIPLAGGTDTQYF
>TRBV7-9|TRBJ1-2
CASSFPGDYGYTF
>TRBV20-1|TRBJ2-2
CSARDDKRLDTGELFF
>TRBV7-9|TRBJ2-3
CASIRDSRTDTQYF
>TRBV5-1|TRBJ1-1
CASSLGPGTDKLF
>TRBV14|TRBJ2-2
CASSPGGTANTGELFF
>TRBV27|TRBJ2-7
CASSFRDRALTSGSMDNEQYF
>TRBV9|TRBJ2-5
CASSARLLAGRPQETQYF
>TRBV5-1|TRBJ2-7
CASSSAGSGNEQYF
>TRBV29-1|TRBJ1-1
CSAARDRGFRNTEAFF
>TRBV20-1|TRBJ2-5
CSARLAGAPRETQYF
>TRBV27|TRBJ2-2
CASRGTAGELFF
>TRBV7-9|TRBJ2-2
CASSVSAVNTGELFF
>TRBV24-1|TRBJ2-1
CATSDSKRELNEQFF
>TRBV12-3/TRBV12-4|TRBJ1-2
CASNPAGAYGYTF
>TRBV28|TRBJ1-3
CASIFGQGAGNTIYF
>TRBV6-2/TRBV6-3|TRBJ2-1
CASSYSGLADYNEQFF
>TRBV14|TRBJ2-7
CASSEPGLGAYEQYF
>TRBV5-1|TRBJ1-2
CASSFDRSEPNYGYTF
>TRBV12-3/TRBV12-4|TRBJ2-3
CASSYHRGSTDTQYF
>TRBV7-9|TRBJ2-3
CASSLDGLADTQYF
>TRBV12-3/TRBV12-4|TRBJ2-3
CASTPVGTDTQYF
>TRBV9|TRBJ2-1
CASSVDGGGLNEQFF
>TRBV12-3/TRBV12-4|TRBJ2-2
CASRGQVLGTGELFF
>TRBV13|TRBJ1-1
CASSLGLAGPQGTEAFF
>TRBV6-2/TRBV6-3|TRBJ2-5
CASSYLAGTGRVQETQYF
>TRBV28|TRBJ2-1
CASSLSYRGNEQFF
>TRBV7-6|TRBJ2-7
CASSLAVGSSYEQYF
>TRBV4-1|TRBJ1-5
CASSQGEGRGDQPQHF
>TRBV6-2/TRBV6-3|TRBJ2-7
CASSYKSSYEQYF
>TRBV11-2|TRBJ1-2
CASSFDLSQGQRGYTF
>TRBV5-5|TRBJ1-4
CASSLSQGNEKLFF
>TRBV7-6|TRBJ1-1
CASSLRGGDSEAFF
>TRBV27|TRBJ2-7
CASSWRGGSLVDEQYF
>TRBV20-1|TRBJ2-7
CSARGMGQAYEQYF
>TRBV6-5|TRBJ1-1
CASSYYQDSDTEAFF
>TRBV28|TRBJ1-3
CASSLSLNDRNTIYF
>TRBV27|TRBJ2-7
CASSTQPTGYEQYF
>TRBV6-2/TRBV6-3|TRBJ2-1
CASSLLAASGLYNEQFF
>TRBV29-1|TRBJ2-5
CSVEGLAGGPFETQYF
>TRBV27|TRBJ2-5
CASKEFSAGQETQYF
>TRBV18|TRBJ2-5
CASSPPSGGVEGETQYF
>TRBV2|TRBJ1-1
CASSSERGASGRAFF
>TRBV15|TRBJ2-5
CATSLRTRLAGETQYF
>TRBV6-2/TRBV6-3|TRBJ2-7
CASSVRTVAYEQYF
>TRBV7-2|TRBJ2-1
CASSLSENPYNEQFF
>TRBV5-6|TRBJ2-7
CASSLGTGGFEQYF
>TRBV7-9|TRBJ1-2
CASREEATHIGLNYGYTF
>TRBV27|TRBJ2-1
CASSDGLAGGPGQETQFF
>TRBV7-2|TRBJ2-7
CASSLAVGQSHEQYF
>TRBV28|TRBJ1-2
CASREGDYGYTF
>TRBV20-1|TRBJ2-1
CSARGHPSARPDEQFF
>TRBV29-1|TRBJ1-3
CSVEQGGSGNTIYF